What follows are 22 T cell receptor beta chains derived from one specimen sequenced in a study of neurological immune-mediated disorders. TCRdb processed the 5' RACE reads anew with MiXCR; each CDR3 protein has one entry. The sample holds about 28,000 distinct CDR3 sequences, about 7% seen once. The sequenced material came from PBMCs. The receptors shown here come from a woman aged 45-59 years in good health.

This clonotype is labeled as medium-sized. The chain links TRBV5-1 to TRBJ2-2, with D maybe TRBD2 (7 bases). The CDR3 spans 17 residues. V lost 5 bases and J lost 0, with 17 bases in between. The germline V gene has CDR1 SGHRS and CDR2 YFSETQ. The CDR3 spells CASSLRGQGTNTGELFF. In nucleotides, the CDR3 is TGCGCCAGCAGTTTGCGGGGGCAGGGAACGAACACCGGGGAGCTGTTTTTT.

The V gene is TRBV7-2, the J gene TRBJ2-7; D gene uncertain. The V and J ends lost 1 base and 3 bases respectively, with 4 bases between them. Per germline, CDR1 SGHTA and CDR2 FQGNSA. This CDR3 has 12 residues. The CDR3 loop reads CASSLGYYEQYF. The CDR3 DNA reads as TGTGCCAGCAGCTTAGGGTACTACGAGCAGTACTTC.

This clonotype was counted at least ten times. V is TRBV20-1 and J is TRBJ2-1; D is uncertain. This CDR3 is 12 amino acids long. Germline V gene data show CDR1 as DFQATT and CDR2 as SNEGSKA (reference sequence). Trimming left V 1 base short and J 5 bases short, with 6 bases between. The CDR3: CSARGFNNEQFF. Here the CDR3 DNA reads TGCAGTGCTAGAGGCTTTAACAATGAGCAGTTCTTC.

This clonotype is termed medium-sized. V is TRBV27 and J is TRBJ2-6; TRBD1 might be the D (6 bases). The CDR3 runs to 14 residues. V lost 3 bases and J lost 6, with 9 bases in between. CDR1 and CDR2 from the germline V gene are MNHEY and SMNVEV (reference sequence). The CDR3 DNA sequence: TGTGCCAGCAGTTTGGGGGCTGCGGCCAACGTCCTGACTTTC. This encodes CASSLGAAANVLTF.

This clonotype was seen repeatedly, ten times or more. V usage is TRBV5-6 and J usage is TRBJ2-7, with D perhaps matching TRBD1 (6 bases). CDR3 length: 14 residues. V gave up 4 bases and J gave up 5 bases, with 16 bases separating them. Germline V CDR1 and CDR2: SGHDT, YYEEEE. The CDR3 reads CASSPLEGGHEQYF. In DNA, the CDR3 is TGTGCCAGCAGCCCCCTGGAAGGGGGACACGAGCAGTACTTC.

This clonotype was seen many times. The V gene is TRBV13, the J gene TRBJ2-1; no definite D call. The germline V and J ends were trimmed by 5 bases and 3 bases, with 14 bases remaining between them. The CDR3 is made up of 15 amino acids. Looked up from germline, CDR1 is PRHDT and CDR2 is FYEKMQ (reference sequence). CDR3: CASSTTDTSYNEQFF. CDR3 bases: TGTGCCAGCAGCACAACAGACACCAGCTACAATGAGCAGTTCTTC.

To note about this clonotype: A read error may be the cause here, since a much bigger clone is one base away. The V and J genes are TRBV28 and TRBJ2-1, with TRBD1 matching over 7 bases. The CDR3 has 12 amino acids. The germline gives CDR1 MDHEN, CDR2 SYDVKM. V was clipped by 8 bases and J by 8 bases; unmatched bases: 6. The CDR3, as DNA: TGTGCCAGCGTTTGGACAGGTGATGAGCAGTTCTTC. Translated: CASVWTGDEQFF. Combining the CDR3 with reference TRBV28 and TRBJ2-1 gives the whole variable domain DVKVTQSSRYLVKRTGEKVFLECVQDMDHENMFWYRQDPGLGLRLIYFSYDVKMKEKGDIPEGYSVSREKKERFSLILESASTNQTSMYLCASVWTGDEQFFGPGTRLTVL.

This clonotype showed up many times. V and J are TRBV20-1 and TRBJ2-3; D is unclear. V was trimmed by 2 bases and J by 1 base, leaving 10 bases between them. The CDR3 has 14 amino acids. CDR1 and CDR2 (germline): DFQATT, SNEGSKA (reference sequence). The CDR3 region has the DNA TGCAGTGCTAGATTCCAACTTGGCACAGATACGCAGTATTTT. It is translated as CSARFQLGTDTQYF.

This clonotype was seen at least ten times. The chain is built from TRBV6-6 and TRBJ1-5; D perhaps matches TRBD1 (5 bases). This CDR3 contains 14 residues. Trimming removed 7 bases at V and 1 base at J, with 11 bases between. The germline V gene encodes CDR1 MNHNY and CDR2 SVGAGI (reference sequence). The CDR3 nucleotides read TGTGCCAGCAACCAACGGGGGAGCAATCAGCCCCAGCATTTT. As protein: CASNQRGSNQPQHF.

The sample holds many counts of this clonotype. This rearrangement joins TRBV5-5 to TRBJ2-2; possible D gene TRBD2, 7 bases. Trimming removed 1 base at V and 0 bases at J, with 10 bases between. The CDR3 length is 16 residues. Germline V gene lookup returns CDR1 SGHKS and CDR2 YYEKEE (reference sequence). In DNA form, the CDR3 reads TGTGCCAGCAGCTTGAAGGGGGGGACGAACACCGGGGAGCTGTTTTTT. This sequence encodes CASSLKGGTNTGELFF.

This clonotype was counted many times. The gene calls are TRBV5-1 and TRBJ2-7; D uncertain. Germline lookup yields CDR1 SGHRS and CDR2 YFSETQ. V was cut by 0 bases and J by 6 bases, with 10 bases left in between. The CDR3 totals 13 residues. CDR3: CASSLGTASEQYF. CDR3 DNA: TGCGCCAGCAGCTTGGGGACGGCTTCCGAGCAGTACTTC.

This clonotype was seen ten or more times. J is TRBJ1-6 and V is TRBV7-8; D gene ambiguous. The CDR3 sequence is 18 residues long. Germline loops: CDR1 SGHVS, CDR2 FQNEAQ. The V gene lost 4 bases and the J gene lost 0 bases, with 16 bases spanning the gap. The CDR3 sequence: CASSSVGGGSSYNSPLHF. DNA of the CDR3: TGTGCCAGCAGCTCGGTTGGAGGAGGGAGCTCCTATAATTCACCCCTCCACTTT.

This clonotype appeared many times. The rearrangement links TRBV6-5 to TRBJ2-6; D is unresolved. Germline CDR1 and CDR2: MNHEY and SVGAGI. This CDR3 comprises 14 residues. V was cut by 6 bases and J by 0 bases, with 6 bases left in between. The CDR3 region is CASRQISGANVLTF. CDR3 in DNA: TGTGCCAGCAGACAGATCTCTGGGGCCAACGTCCTGACTTTC.

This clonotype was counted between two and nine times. CDR3 residues: CASSLAPQGVHEQYF. The CDR3 nucleotides read TGCGCCAGCAGCTTGGCCCCACAGGGGGTCCACGAGCAGTACTTC. The rearrangement uses TRBV5-1 and TRBJ2-7; 8 bases line up with TRBD1. The germline CDR1 and CDR2 sequences are SGHRS and YFSETQ. The CDR3 loop spans 15 amino acids. Trimming cost V 0 bases and J 5 bases; bases outside gene matches: 7. Combining the CDR3 with reference TRBV5-1 and TRBJ2-7 gives the whole variable domain KAGVTQTPRYLIKTRGQQVTLSCSPISGHRSVSWYQQTPGQGLQFLFEYFSETQRNKGNFPGRFSGRQFSNSRSEMNVSTLELGDSALYLCASSLAPQGVHEQYFGPGTRLTVT.

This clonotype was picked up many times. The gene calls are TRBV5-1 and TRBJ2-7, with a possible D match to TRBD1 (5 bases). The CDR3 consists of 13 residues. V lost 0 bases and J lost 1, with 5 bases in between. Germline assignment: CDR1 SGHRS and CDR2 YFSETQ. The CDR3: CASSLGQSYEQYF. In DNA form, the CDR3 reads TGCGCCAGCAGCTTGGGACAGTCCTACGAGCAGTACTTC. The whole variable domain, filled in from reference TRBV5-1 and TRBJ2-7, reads KAGVTQTPRYLIKTRGQQVTLSCSPISGHRSVSWYQQTPGQGLQFLFEYFSETQRNKGNFPGRFSGRQFSNSRSEMNVSTLELGDSALYLCASSLGQSYEQYFGPGTRLTVT.

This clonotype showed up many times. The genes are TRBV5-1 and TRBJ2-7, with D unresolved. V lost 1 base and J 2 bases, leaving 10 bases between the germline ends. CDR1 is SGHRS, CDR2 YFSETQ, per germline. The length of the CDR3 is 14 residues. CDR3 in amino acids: CASSLSSSPYEQYF. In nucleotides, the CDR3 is TGCGCCAGCAGCTTGAGTTCATCCCCCTACGAGCAGTACTTC.

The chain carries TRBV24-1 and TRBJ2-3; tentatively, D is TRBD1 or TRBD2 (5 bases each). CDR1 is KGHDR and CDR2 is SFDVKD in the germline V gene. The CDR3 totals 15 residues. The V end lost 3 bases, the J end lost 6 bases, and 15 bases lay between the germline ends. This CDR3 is CATSDVGQGPDTQYF. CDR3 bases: TGTGCCACCAGTGATGTCGGGCAGGGACCTGATACGCAGTATTTT.

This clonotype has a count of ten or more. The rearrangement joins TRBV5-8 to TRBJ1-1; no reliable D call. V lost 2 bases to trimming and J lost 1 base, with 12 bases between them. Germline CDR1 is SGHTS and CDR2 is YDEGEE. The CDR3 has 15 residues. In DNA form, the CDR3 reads TGTGCCAGCAGCTTTTATCGGCGCGGGAACACTGAAGCTTTCTTT. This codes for CASSFYRRGNTEAFF.

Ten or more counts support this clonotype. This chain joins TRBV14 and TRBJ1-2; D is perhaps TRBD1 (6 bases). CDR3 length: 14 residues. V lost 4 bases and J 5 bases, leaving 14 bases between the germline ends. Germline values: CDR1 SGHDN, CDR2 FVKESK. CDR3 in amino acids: CASSRTGGAYGYTF. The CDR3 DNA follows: TGTGCCAGCAGCCGCACCGGGGGCGCTTATGGCTACACCTTC.

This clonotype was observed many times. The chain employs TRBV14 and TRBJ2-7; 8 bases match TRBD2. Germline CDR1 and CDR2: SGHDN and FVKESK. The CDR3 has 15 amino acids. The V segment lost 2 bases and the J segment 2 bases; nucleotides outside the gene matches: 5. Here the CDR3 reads CASSQSGSSAYEQYF. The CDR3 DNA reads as TGTGCCAGCAGCCAAAGCGGGAGTTCAGCCTACGAGCAGTACTTC. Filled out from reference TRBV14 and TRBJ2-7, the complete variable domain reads EAGVTQFPSHSVIEKGQTVTLRCDPISGHDNLYWYRRVMGKEIKFLLHFVKESKQDESGMPNNRFLAERTGGTYSTLKVQPAELEDSGVYFCASSQSGSSAYEQYFGPGTRLTVT.

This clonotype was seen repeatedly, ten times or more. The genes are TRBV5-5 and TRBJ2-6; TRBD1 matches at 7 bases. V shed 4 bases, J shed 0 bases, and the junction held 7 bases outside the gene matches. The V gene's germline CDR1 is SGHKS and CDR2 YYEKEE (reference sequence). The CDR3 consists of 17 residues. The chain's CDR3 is CASSNRDSNSGANVLTF. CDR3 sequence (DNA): TGTGCCAGCAGCAACCGGGACAGCAACTCTGGGGCCAACGTCCTGACTTTC.

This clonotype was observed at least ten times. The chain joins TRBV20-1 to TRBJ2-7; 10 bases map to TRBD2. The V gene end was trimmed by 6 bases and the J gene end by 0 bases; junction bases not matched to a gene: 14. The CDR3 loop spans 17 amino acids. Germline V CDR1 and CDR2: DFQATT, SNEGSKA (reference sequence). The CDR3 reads CSAFLLAGAPSSYEQYF. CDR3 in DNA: TGCAGTGCCTTTCTGCTAGCGGGGGCCCCTAGCTCCTACGAGCAGTACTTC.